This T cell receptor (beta chain) emerged from a study of cytomegalovirus exposure and HLA in healthy donors. This clone was detected a few times. With 0 bases removed from V and 2 bases from J, the gap between germline ends came to 31 bases. There are 21 residues in the CDR3. Germline lookup yields CDR1 GTSNPN and CDR2 SVGIG (reference sequence). 60 Vbeta and 13 Jbeta primers were used in PCR. TCRdb's table, derived via immunoSEQ multiplex PCR, lists solely in-frame clones and lacks some. Among approximately 97,000 clones, 50% to 70% were seen once, and the ten largest hold under 5.5%. Source material: PBMCs. This TCR came from a human donor in good health. J is TRBJ1-1 and V is TRBV30; a weak D match, TRBD1 (5 bases). The DNA for the CDR3 is TGTGCCTGGAGTGTTTTGGGGTATCCCGGGACTCATATGTTCAAAAACACTGAAGCTTTCTTT. Protein sequence: CAWSVLGYPGTHMFKNTEAFF.